This entry describes one T cell receptor beta chain. This sample is part of a study of blood T cell repertoires in COVID-19. Background on the study: T cells, B-cell-depleted T cells, or PBMCs provided the cDNA or gDNA that served as material.

Authors' methods: Counts of nucleated cells, estimated from reference gene primer amplification, were obtained. Libraries were prepared by immunoSEQ multiplex PCR; TCRdb keeps only in-frame clonotypes and omits some of them. The V and J calls and clone size come from that table; D and trimming were worked out from the DNA. The profile shows 140,000 to 150,000 clones, more than 85% of them singletons. The germline V and J ends were trimmed by 4 bases and 2 bases, with 9 bases remaining between them. CDR1 and CDR2 from the germline V gene are LGHNA and YSLEER. The CDR3 loop spans 14 amino acids. This chain joins TRBV4-3 and TRBJ1-5; D is unclear. Sequencing was performed on peripheral blood. The source is a man aged 55 to 70 with active or convalescent COVID-19. Written as DNA, the CDR3 is TGCGCCAGCAGCCCGACGAGCGGCAATCAGCCCCAGCATTTT. It codes for CASSPTSGNQPQHF.